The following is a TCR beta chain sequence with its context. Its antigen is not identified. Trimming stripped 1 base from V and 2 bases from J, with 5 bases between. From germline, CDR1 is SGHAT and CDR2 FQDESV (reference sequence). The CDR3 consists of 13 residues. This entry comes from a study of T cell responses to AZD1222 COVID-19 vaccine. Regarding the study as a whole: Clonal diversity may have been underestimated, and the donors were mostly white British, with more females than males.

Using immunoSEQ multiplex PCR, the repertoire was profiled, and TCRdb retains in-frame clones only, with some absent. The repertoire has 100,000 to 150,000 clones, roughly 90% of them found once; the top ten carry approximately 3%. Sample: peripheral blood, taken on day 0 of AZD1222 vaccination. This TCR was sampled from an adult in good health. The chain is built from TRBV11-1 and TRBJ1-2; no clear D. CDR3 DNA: TGTGCCAGCAGCTTAGGCAGCAACTATGGCTACACCTTC. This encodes CASSLGSNYGYTF.